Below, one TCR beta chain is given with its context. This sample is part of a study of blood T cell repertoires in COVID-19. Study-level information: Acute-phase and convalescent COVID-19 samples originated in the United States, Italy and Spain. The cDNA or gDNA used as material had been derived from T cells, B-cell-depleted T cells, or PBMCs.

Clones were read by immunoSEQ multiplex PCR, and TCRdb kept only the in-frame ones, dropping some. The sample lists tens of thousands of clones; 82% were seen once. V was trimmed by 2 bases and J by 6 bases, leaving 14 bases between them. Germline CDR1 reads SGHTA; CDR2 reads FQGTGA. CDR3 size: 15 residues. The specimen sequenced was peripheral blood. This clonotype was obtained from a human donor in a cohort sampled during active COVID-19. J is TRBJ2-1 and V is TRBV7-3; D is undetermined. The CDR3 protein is CASSLSQVGSNEQFF. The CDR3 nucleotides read TGTGCCAGCAGCTTATCCCAGGTGGGCTCCAATGAGCAGTTCTTC. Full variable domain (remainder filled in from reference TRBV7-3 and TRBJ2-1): GAGVSQTPSNKVTEKGKYVELRCDPISGHTALYWYRQSLGQGPEFLIYFQGTGAADDSGLPNDRFFAVRPEGSVSTLKIQRTERGDSAVYLCASSLSQVGSNEQFFGPGTRLTVL.